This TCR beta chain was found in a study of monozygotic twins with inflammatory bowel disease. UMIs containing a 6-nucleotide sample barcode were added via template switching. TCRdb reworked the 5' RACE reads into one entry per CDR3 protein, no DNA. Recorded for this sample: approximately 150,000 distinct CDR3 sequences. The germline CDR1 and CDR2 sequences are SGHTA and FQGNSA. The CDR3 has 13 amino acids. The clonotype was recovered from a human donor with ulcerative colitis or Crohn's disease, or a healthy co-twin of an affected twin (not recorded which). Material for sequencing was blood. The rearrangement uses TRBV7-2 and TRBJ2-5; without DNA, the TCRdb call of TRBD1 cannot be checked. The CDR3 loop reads CASFGRNQETQYF.